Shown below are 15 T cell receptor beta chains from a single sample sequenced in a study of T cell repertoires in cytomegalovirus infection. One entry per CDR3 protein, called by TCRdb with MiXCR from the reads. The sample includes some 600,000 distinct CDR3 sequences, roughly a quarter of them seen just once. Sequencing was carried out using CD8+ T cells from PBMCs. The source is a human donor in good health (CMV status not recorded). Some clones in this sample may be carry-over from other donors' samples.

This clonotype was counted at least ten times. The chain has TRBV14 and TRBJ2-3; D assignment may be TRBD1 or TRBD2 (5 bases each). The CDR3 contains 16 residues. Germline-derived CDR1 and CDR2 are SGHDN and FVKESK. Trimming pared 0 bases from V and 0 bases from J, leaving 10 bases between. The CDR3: CASSQENEGSTDTQYF. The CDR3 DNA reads TGTGCCAGCAGCCAAGAGAACGAGGGGAGCACAGATACGCAGTATTTT.

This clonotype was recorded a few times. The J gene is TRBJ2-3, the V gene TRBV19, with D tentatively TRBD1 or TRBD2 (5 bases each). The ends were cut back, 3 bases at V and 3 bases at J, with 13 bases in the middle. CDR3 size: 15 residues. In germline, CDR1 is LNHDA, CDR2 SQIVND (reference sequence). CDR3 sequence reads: CASSIRRELTDTQYF. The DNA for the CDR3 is TGTGCCAGTAGTATTCGCAGGGAGTTAACAGATACGCAGTATTTT.

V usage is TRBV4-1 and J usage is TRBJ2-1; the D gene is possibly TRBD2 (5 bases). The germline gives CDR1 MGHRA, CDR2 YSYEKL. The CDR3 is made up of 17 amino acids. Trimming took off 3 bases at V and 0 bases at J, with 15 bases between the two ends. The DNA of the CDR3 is TGCGCCAGCAGCCACCCCCGGACTGAGAGCTCCTACAATGAGCAGTTCTTC. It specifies CASSHPRTESSYNEQFF.

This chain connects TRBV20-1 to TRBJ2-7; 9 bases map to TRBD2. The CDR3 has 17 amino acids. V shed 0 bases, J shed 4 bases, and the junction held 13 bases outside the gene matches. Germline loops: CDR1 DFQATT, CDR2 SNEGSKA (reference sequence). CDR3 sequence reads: CSARDRETSGGRYEQYF. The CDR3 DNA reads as TGCAGTGCTAGAGATCGGGAGACTAGCGGTGGTAGGTACGAGCAGTACTTC.

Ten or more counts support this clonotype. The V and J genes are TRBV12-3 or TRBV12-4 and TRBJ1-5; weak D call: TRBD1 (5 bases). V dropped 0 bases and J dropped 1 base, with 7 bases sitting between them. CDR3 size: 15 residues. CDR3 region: CASSLAGQSNQPQHF. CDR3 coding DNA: TGTGCCAGCAGTTTAGCGGGGCAGAGCAATCAGCCCCAGCATTTT.

The CDR3 protein is CASTEMVAIRTDTQYF. CDR3 sequence (DNA): TGTGCCAGCACCGAAATGGTAGCGATTCGTACAGATACGCAGTATTTT. The chain has TRBV7-9 and TRBJ2-3; D may be TRBD2 (5 bases). Germline V lookup: CDR1 SEHNR, CDR2 FQNEAQ (reference sequence). This CDR3 has 16 residues. Between the trimmed V and J ends, which lost 7 bases and 3 bases, there was a span of 20 bases.

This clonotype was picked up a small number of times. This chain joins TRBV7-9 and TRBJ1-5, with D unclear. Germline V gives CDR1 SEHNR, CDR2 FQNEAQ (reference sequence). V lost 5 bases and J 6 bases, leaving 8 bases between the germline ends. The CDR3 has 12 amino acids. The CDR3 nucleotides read TGTGCCAGCAGCACTCCCGGTCAGCCCCAGCATTTT. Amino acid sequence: CASSTPGQPQHF.

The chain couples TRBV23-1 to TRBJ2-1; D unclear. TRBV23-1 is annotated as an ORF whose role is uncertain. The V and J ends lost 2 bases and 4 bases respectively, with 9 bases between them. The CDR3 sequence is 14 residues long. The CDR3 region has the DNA TGCGCCAGCAGTCAAGACTCTGTGTACAATGAGCAGTTCTTC. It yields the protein CASSQDSVYNEQFF.

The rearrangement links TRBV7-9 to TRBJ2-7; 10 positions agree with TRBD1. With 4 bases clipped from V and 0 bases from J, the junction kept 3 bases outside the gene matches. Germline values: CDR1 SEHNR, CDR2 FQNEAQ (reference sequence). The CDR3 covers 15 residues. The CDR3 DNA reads TGTGCCAGCAGCTCGGGACAGGGGCACTCCTACGAGCAGTACGTC. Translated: CASSSGQGHSYEQYV.

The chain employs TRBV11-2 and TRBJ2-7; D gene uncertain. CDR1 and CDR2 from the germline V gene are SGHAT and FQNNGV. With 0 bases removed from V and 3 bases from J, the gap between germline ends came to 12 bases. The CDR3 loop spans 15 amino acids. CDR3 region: CASSLDWYTLYEQYF. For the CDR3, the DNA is TGTGCCAGCAGCTTAGATTGGTACACTCTCTACGAGCAGTACTTC.

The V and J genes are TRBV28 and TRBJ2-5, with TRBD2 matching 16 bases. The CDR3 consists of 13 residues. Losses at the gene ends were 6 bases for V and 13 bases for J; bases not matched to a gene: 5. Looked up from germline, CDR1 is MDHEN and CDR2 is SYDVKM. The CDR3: CASSLGLAGGRYF. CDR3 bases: TGTGCCAGCAGCCTGGGACTAGCGGGGGGGAGGTACTTC. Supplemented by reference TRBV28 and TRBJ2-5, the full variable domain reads DVKVTQSSRYLVKRTGEKVFLECVQDMDHENMFWYRQDPGLGLRLIYFSYDVKMKEKGDIPEGYSVSREKKERFSLILESASTNQTSMYLCASSLGLAGGRYFGPGTRLLVL.

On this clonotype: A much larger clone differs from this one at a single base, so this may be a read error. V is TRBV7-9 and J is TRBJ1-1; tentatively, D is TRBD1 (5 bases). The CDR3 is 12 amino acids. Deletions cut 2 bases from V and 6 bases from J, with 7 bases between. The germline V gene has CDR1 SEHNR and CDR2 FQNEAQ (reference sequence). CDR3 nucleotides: TGTGCCAGCAGCTTACGGGACCCTGAAGCTTTCTTT. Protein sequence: CASSLRDPEAFF.

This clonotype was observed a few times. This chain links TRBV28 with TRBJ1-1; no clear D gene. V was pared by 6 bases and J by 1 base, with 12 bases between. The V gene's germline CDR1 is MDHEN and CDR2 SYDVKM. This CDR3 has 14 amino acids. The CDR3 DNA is TGTGCCAGCAGCCCGGTGGGATCGAACACTGAAGCTTTCTTT. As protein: CASSPVGSNTEAFF.

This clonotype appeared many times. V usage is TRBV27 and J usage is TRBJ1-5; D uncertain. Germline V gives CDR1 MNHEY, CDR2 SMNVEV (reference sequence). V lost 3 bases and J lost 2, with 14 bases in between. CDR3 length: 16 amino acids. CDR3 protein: CASSFRNPRGNQPQHF. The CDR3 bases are TGTGCCAGCAGTTTTAGGAACCCGCGGGGCAATCAGCCCCAGCATTTT.

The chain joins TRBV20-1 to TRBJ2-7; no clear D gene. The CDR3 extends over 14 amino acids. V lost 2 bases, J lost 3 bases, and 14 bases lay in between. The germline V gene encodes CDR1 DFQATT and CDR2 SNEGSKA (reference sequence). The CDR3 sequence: CSARSRTNLYEQYF. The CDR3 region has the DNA TGCAGTGCTAGAAGTCGAACGAACCTCTACGAGCAGTACTTC.